Listed below are T cell receptor beta chains from one sample, sequenced in a study of T cell repertoires in cytomegalovirus infection. TCRdb reanalysed the reads using MiXCR and keeps one entry per CDR3 protein. The sample includes 290,000 or so distinct CDR3 sequences, about 26% seen only once; the top ten take over 11%. The specimen sequenced was PBMCs. The receptor set was obtained from a human donor in good health (CMV status not recorded). Some clones in this sample may be carry-over from other donors' samples. Each CDR3 is given with its conserved first and last residue. A D gene is named only where the DNA matches it firmly. Where a row states a size, it is once, few, many or the class of an expanded clone; other rows omit it.

TRBD2 | TRBJ2-1 | . | TRBV29-1 | TGCAGCTCCGGACTAGCCGTCAATTACAATGAGCAGTTCTTC | CSSGLAVNYNEQFF
. | TRBJ2-7 | . | TRBV20-1 | TGCAGTGCTAGACCAGTGGGACGAGGCTACGAGCAGTACTTC | CSARPVGRGYEQYF
. | TRBJ2-1 | many | TRBV7-2 | TGTGCCAGCAGCGATGGTCCACAGGACAATGAGCAGTTCTTC | CASSDGPQDNEQFF
TRBD1 | TRBJ1-2 | few | TRBV20-1 | TGCAGTGCTATGGGACAGGACCGGTATGGCTACACCTTC | CSAMGQDRYGYTF
TRBD1 | TRBJ2-5 | . | TRBV2 | TGTGCCAGCAGTTTCCGGGACAGGGGACAAGAGACCCAGTACTTC | CASSFRDRGQETQYF
. | TRBJ1-3 | . | TRBV20-1 | TGCAGTGCTAGAGAAGGGGGGAGTGGAAACACCATATATTTT | CSAREGGSGNTIYF
TRBD2 | TRBJ2-7 | . | TRBV20-1 | TGCAGTGCTGGCCCTAGCGGGAGGGACTACGAGCAGTACTTC | CSAGPSGRDYEQYF
TRBD1 | TRBJ2-2 | many | TRBV11-3 | TGTGCCAGCAGCCCAGCCGGGACAGGGAACACCGGGGAGCTGTTTTTT | CASSPAGTGNTGELFF
. | TRBJ2-2 | few | TRBV5-8 | TGTGCCACCACCCACAGGAACACCGGGGAGCTGTTTTTT | CATTHRNTGELFF
. | TRBJ2-2 | many | TRBV7-2 | TGTGCCAGCACCACTCGGAACCTGGAGGTCACCGGGGAGCTGTTTTTT | CASTTRNLEVTGELFF
. | TRBJ2-5 | many | TRBV7-6 | TGTGCCAGCAAAGCCGGGTTCACGACACAAGAGACCCAGTACTTC | CASKAGFTTQETQYF
. | TRBJ2-5 | few | TRBV7-6 | TGTGCCAGCAGCCTCCAGGGGCGATACCAAGAGACCCAGTACTTC | CASSLQGRYQETQYF
. | TRBJ1-2 | . | TRBV14 | TGTGCCAGCAGCCCAAGGGCGGGAGAAGGGGCCTCAGCTAACTATGGCTACACCTTC | CASSPRAGEGASANYGYTF
TRBD2 | TRBJ2-5 | few | TRBV12-3/TRBV12-4 | TGTGCCAGCAGTCCCGTGTCGGGACTAGCGGGGGGGCAAGAGACCCAGTACTTC | CASSPVSGLAGGQETQYF
TRBD2 | TRBJ2-7 | . | TRBV5-3 | TGTGCCAGAAGCTCTGGACTAGCGGGAGTACCCTCGGAGCAGTACTTC | CARSSGLAGVPSEQYF
. | TRBJ1-1 | . | TRBV24-1 | TGTGCCACCAGTGATTTTGACACTGAAGCTTTCTTT | CATSDFDTEAFF
TRBD2 | TRBJ2-1 | . | TRBV6-1 | TGTGCCAGCAGTCGCAAGCGGGGGACCTACAATGAGCAGTTCTTC | CASSRKRGTYNEQFF
. | TRBJ1-1 | many | TRBV7-2 | TGTGCCAGCAGCTTCTTACAGGGTGGAGTTGCTGAAGCTTTCTTT | CASSFLQGGVAEAFF